This TCR beta chain was sequenced for a study of T cell changes during pregnancy in multiple sclerosis. V shed 1 base and J shed 6 bases, with 6 bases lying between them. Germline values: CDR1 MNHEY, CDR2 SMNVEV (reference sequence). This CDR3 spans 13 amino acids. Clones were read by immunoSEQ multiplex PCR, and TCRdb kept only the in-frame ones, dropping some. The top ten clones hold roughly 2.5% of a sample with fewer than 85,000 clones, roughly 93% of them seen once. The clonotype comes from a female donor with multiple sclerosis, enrolled in a pregnancy study. V gene TRBV27 combines with J gene TRBJ2-2, with D unresolved. The sequencing used peripheral blood, collected in the third trimester of pregnancy. CDR3 coding DNA: TGTGCCAGCAGTTTATACCGGGCCGGGGAGCTGTTTTTT. It specifies CASSLYRAGELFF.